What follows are 20 T cell receptor beta chains derived from one specimen sequenced in a study of response to subunit inactivated influenza vaccine. TCRdb ran MiXCR on the RT-PCR reads and lists one entry per CDR3 protein. The table lists 500,000 to 550,000 distinct CDR3 sequences, around 7.7% of them singletons. This specimen was PBMCs from blood, taken less than 30 months after vaccination. Receptors originate from a man aged 50-75 years who received an inactivated influenza vaccine.

This chain links TRBV6-2 or TRBV6-3 with TRBJ2-1; a weak D match, TRBD2 (5 bases). This CDR3 region has 14 residues. Germline CDR1 and CDR2: MNHEY and SVGEGT. Trimming shortened V by 7 bases and J by 8 bases, and 18 bases separated the two germline ends. The CDR3 region has the DNA TGTGCCAGCACCAAAGGACTGGGAAGCGATGAGCAGTTCTTC. This encodes CASTKGLGSDEQFF.

The table lists this clonotype with a few counts. V and J are TRBV10-3 and TRBJ2-1; possibly TRBD1 for D (6 bases). Per the germline V gene, CDR1 is ENHRY and CDR2 is SYGVKD. The CDR3 consists of 16 residues. V was trimmed by 5 bases and J by 8 bases, leaving 22 bases between them. The DNA for the CDR3 is TGTGCCATCAGTAGCAGAATGAGCAGGGGTGACGATGAGCAGTTCTTC. This sequence encodes CAISSRMSRGDDEQFF.

This clonotype showed up many times. This rearrangement joins TRBV20-1 to TRBJ1-1; D remains unclear. This CDR3 region has 14 residues. From germline, CDR1 is DFQATT and CDR2 SNEGSKA (reference sequence). V lost 0 bases and J lost 4, with 12 bases in between. The CDR3 DNA reads TGCAGTGCTAGAGATAGGGCTTTGAGCACTGAAGCTTTCTTT. Amino acids: CSARDRALSTEAFF.

This clonotype came up a few times. This chain uses TRBV28 with TRBJ1-4; no firm D call. The length of the CDR3 is 12 residues. Trimming left V 11 bases short and J 7 bases short, with 14 bases between. CDR1 and CDR2 (germline): MDHEN, SYDVKM. The CDR3 DNA reads as TGTGCCTCGGGGAGAGGCGTTGAAAAACTGTTTTTT. Its translation: CASGRGVEKLFF.

This clonotype was detected only a few times. V and J are TRBV5-4 and TRBJ2-2, with D unresolved. Germline V CDR1 and CDR2: SGHNT, YYREEE (reference sequence). V lost 3 bases to trimming and J lost 0 bases, with 9 bases between them. The CDR3 is 15 amino acids. The CDR3 spells CASSSLQANTGELFF. The CDR3 DNA follows: TGTGCCAGCAGCTCCTTACAAGCGAACACCGGGGAGCTGTTTTTT.

This clonotype was recorded many times. J is TRBJ1-1 and V is TRBV29-1; 8 nucleotides align to TRBD1. The CDR3 totals 13 residues. The V gene end was trimmed by 2 bases and the J gene end by 5 bases; junction bases not matched to a gene: 4. Germline loops: CDR1 SQVTM, CDR2 ANQGSEA. The CDR3: CSVEWTGRTEAFF. CDR3 bases: TGCAGCGTTGAATGGACAGGGAGGACTGAAGCTTTCTTT.

The rearrangement joins TRBV2 to TRBJ1-1; D is unresolved. The CDR3 has 12 amino acids. Per germline, CDR1 SNHLY and CDR2 FYNNEI. V shed 6 bases and J shed 6 bases, with 11 bases lying between them. CDR3 residues: CASSTGSPEAFF. The CDR3 coding sequence is TGTGCCAGCAGCACGGGATCCCCTGAAGCTTTCTTT.

This clonotype was counted many times. The CDR3 spells CASSSGLLAGARNEQFF. CDR3 nucleotides: TGTGCCAGCAGCTCCGGACTATTAGCGGGAGCTAGAAATGAGCAGTTCTTC. This chain joins TRBV5-8 and TRBJ2-1; 9 bases align to TRBD2. With 3 bases clipped from V and 7 bases from J, the junction kept 14 bases outside the gene matches. CDR3 length: 17 residues. Germline CDR1 reads SGHTS; CDR2 reads YDEGEE. Drawing the rest from reference TRBV5-8 and TRBJ2-1, the complete variable domain is EAGVTQSPTHLIKTRGQQATLRCSPISGHTSVYWYQQALGLGLQFLLWYDEGEERNRGNFPPRFSGRQFPNYSSELNVNALELEDSALYLCASSSGLLAGARNEQFFGPGTRLTVL.

This chain joins TRBV20-1 and TRBJ1-1; D gene uncertain. Deletions cut 0 bases from V and 3 bases from J, with 8 bases between. This CDR3 comprises 13 residues. Germline V lookup: CDR1 DFQATT, CDR2 SNEGSKA (reference sequence). This CDR3 reads CSARDYDYTEAFF. CDR3 nucleotides: TGCAGTGCTAGAGATTATGATTACACTGAAGCTTTCTTT.

This clonotype was detected a few times. The V call is TRBV24-1, the J call TRBJ2-3; TRBD1 agrees at 8 bases. This CDR3 spans 15 amino acids. J lost 4 bases, V lost 4 bases, and 6 bases had no gene match. Germline V gene lookup returns CDR1 KGHDR and CDR2 SFDVKD. The CDR3 loop reads CATSDTDRVADTQYF. The CDR3 nucleotides read TGTGCCACCAGTGACACGGACAGGGTTGCAGATACGCAGTATTTT.

This rearrangement joins TRBV4-3 to TRBJ2-7, with D unresolved. Germline CDR1 LGHNA, CDR2 YSLEER. This CDR3 has 13 amino acids. V was shortened by 1 base and J by 7 bases, with 11 bases between the two germline ends. The CDR3 sequence: CASSQGQFGEQYF. CDR3 sequence (DNA): TGCGCCAGCAGCCAAGGGCAGTTTGGGGAGCAGTACTTC.

This clonotype has at least ten counts. V usage is TRBV10-3 and J usage is TRBJ1-4; no clear D gene. In germline, CDR1 is ENHRY, CDR2 SYGVKD. This CDR3 contains 13 residues. The germline V and J ends were trimmed by 4 bases and 5 bases, with 8 bases remaining between them. In DNA form, the CDR3 reads TGTGCCATCAGTGGGCAGAGGAATGAAAAACTGTTTTTT. Its translation is CAISGQRNEKLFF.

In this sample, this clonotype turned up many times. The chain links TRBV4-1 to TRBJ1-6, with a tentative D call TRBD1 (5 bases). The V gene's germline CDR1 is MGHRA and CDR2 YSYEKL. This CDR3 region has 15 residues. The ends were cut back, 1 base at V and 6 bases at J, with 10 bases in the middle. The CDR3 protein is CASSQVPGINSPLHF. The CDR3 DNA reads as TGCGCCAGCAGCCAAGTTCCAGGGATTAATTCACCCCTCCACTTT.

This clonotype was recorded many times. The chain is built from TRBV10-3 and TRBJ2-1; 10 bases are a match to TRBD2. Germline CDR1 and CDR2: ENHRY and SYGVKD. Losses at the gene ends were 6 bases for V and 5 bases for J; bases not matched to a gene: 7. The CDR3 is 15 amino acids. CDR3 sequence: CAIRDLAGEDNEQFF. DNA of the CDR3: TGTGCCATCAGAGACCTAGCGGGAGAGGACAATGAGCAGTTCTTC.

The chain has TRBV7-2 and TRBJ2-3; TRBD2 matches 7 bases. Germline-derived CDR1 and CDR2 are SGHTA and FQGNSA. This CDR3 comprises 16 residues. Trimming cost V 1 base and J 3 bases; bases outside gene matches: 7. In DNA form, the CDR3 reads TGTGCCAGCAGCTTAGAGCGGGGTGTTGGGACAGATACGCAGTATTTT. Residues: CASSLERGVGTDTQYF.

The chain couples TRBV9 to TRBJ2-1, with D unresolved. Looked up from germline, CDR1 is SGDLS and CDR2 is YYNGEE. V was cut by 0 bases and J by 3 bases, with 10 bases left in between. The CDR3 runs to 15 residues. The CDR3 sequence: CASSVEGLVYNEQFF. CDR3 nucleotides: TGTGCCAGCAGCGTAGAAGGGCTAGTCTACAATGAGCAGTTCTTC.

The chain has TRBV2 and TRBJ2-6; possible D gene TRBD1, 5 bases. Germline V gene lookup returns CDR1 SNHLY and CDR2 FYNNEI. The germline V and J ends were trimmed by 4 bases and 0 bases, with 7 bases remaining between them. This CDR3 spans 15 amino acids. The CDR3 loop reads CASSGGPSGANVLTF. The CDR3 DNA follows: TGTGCCAGCAGTGGGGGCCCCTCTGGGGCCAACGTCCTGACTTTC.

This clonotype has ten or more counts. CDR3 in amino acids: CASSQDRVGFGSNYGYTF. CDR3 nucleotide sequence: TGTGCCAGCAGCCAAGATCGGGTGGGATTCGGTAGCAACTATGGCTACACCTTC. V usage is TRBV4-2 and J usage is TRBJ1-2; D is unclear. Trimming took 0 bases from V and 2 from J, leaving 19 bases between them. CDR1 LGHNA and CDR2 YNFKEQ come from the germline V gene. This CDR3 spans 18 amino acids.

This chain joins TRBV20-1 and TRBJ2-7, with TRBD1 matching 8 bases. The length of the CDR3 is 16 residues. Germline assignment: CDR1 DFQATT and CDR2 SNEGSKA (reference sequence). J lost 0 bases, V lost 4 bases, and 11 bases had no gene match. The CDR3 protein is CSAILDRDRSSYEQYF. The CDR3 bases are TGCAGTGCTATACTGGACAGGGATAGGAGCTCCTACGAGCAGTACTTC.

This clonotype was observed a handful of times. The chain recombines TRBV29-1 with TRBJ2-3, with D possibly being TRBD2 (5 bases). The germline V and J ends were trimmed by 4 bases and 5 bases, with 25 bases remaining between them. CDR3 length equals 17 residues. Germline V gene sequence: CDR1 SQVTM, CDR2 ANQGSEA. The CDR3 region is CSVVPPSGMGSGDTQYF. The CDR3, as DNA: TGCAGCGTTGTACCCCCGAGCGGAATGGGATCGGGAGATACGCAGTATTTT.